This TCR beta chain was documented in a study of cytomegalovirus exposure and HLA in healthy donors. PCR was performed using 60 Vbeta and 13 Jbeta primers. The repertoire was sequenced with immunoSEQ multiplex PCR; TCRdb's copy has only in-frame clones and lacks some. Among approximately 200,000 clones, more than 75% were seen once, and the ten largest hold 1% to 1.5%. Overall study findings and caveats: The authors listed 150 to 200 TCR beta chains as cytomegalovirus-associated.

This CDR3 region has 16 residues. Germline CDR1 is SGDLS and CDR2 is YYNGEE. The V and J ends lost 3 bases and 3 bases, in that order; junction bases with no gene match: 11. Concerning this clone: Its cognate antigen is unknown.

V gene TRBV9 combines with J gene TRBJ2-7, with 8 bases aligning to TRBD1. The sample consisted of PBMCs. The sequence was obtained from a human donor in good health. CDR3 DNA sequence: TGTGCCAGCAGCGCATCCGGGACAGGTGTAGGCTACGAGCAGTACTTC. This codes for CASSASGTGVGYEQYF.